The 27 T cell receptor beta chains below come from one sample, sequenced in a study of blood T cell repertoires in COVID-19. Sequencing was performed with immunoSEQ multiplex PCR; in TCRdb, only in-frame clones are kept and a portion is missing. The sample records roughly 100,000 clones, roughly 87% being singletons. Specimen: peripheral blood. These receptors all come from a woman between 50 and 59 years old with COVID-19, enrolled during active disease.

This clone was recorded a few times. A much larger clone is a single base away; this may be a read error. CDR3 nucleotide sequence: TGTGCCAGCAGTTACGCGGAGGTGAACACTGAAGCTTTCTTT. It codes for CASSYAEVNTEAFF. The chain couples TRBV6-6 to TRBJ1-1, with D unclear. CDR3 length equals 14 residues. Germline CDR1 and CDR2: MNHNY and SVGAGI (reference sequence). Trimming left V 2 bases short and J 0 bases short, with 7 bases between.

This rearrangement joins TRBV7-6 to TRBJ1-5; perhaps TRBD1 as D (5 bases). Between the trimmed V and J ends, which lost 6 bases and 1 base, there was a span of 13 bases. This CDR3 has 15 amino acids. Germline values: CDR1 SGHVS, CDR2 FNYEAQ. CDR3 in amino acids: CASSPGSESNQPQHF. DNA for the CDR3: TGTGCCAGCAGTCCAGGGTCAGAGAGCAATCAGCCCCAGCATTTT.

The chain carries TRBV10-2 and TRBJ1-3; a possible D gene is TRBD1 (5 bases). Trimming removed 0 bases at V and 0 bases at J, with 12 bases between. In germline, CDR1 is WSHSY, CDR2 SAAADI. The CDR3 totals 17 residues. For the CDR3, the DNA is TGCGCCAGCAGTGAGTCGAGCCCAGGGCTCTCTGGAAACACCATATATTTT. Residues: CASSESSPGLSGNTIYF.

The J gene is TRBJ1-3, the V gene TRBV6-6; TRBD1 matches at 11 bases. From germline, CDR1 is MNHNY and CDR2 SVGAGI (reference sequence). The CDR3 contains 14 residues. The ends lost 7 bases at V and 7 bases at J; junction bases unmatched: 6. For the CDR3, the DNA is TGTGCCAGCAATAAGGGACAGGGGGAGAACACCATATATTTT. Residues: CASNKGQGENTIYF.

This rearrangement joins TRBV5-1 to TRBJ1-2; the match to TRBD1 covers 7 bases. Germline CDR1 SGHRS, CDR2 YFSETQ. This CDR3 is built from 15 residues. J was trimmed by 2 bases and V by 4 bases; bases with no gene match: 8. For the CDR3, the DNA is TGCGCCAGCAGCGACGGGACAGTTTTGAACTATGGCTACACCTTC. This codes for CASSDGTVLNYGYTF.

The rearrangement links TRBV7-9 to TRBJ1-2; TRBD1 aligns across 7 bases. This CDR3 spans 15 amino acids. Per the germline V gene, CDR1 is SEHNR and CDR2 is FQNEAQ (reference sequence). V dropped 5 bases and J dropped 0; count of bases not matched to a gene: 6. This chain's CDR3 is CASSPDRESNYGYTF. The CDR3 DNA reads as TGTGCCAGCAGCCCAGACAGGGAGTCTAACTATGGCTACACCTTC.

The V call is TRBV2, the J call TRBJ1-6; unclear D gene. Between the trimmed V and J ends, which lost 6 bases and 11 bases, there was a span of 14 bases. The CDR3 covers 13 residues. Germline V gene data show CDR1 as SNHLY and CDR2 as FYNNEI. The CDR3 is CASSLPLYAPLHF. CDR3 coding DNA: TGTGCCAGCAGCCTCCCGCTCTATGCACCCCTCCACTTT.

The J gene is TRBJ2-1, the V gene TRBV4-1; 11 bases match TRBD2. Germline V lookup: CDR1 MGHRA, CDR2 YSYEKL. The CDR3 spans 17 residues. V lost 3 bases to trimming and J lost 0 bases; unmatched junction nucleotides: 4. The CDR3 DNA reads TGCGCCAGCAGCCACCTAGCGGGGGGCTTCTCCTACAATGAGCAGTTCTTC. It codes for CASSHLAGGFSYNEQFF.

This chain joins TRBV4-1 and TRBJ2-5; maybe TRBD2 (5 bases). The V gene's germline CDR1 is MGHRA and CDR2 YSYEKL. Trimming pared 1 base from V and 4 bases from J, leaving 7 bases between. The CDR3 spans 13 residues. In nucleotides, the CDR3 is TGCGCCAGCAGCCAAGGGCTAGCAGAGACCCAGTACTTC. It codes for CASSQGLAETQYF.

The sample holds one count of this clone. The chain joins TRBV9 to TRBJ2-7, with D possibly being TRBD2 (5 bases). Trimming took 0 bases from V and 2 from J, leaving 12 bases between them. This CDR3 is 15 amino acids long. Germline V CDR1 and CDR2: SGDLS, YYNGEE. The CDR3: CASSVGGGEAYEQYF. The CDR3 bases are TGTGCCAGCAGCGTAGGAGGAGGCGAAGCCTACGAGCAGTACTTC.

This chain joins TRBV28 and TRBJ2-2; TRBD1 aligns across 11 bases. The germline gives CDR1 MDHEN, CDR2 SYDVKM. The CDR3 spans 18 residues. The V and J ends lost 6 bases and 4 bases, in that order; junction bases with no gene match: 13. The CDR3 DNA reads TGTGCCAGCAGCCCGGTGCTCCGGGACAGGGGGTCCACCGGGGAGCTGTTTTTT. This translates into CASSPVLRDRGSTGELFF.

The CDR3: CASSLTGARNSPLHF. Here the CDR3 DNA reads TGCGCCAGCAGCTTGACAGGGGCAAGGAATTCACCCCTCCACTTT. V gene TRBV5-1 combines with J gene TRBJ1-6; 7 nucleotides agree with TRBD1. V was clipped by 1 base and J by 7 bases; unmatched bases: 5. Germline V CDR1 and CDR2: SGHRS, YFSETQ. This CDR3 has 15 residues. Full variable domain (outside the CDR3, taken from reference TRBV5-1 and TRBJ1-6): KAGVTQTPRYLIKTRGQQVTLSCSPISGHRSVSWYQQTPGQGLQFLFEYFSETQRNKGNFPGRFSGRQFSNSRSEMNVSTLELGDSALYLCASSLTGARNSPLHFGNGTRLTVT.

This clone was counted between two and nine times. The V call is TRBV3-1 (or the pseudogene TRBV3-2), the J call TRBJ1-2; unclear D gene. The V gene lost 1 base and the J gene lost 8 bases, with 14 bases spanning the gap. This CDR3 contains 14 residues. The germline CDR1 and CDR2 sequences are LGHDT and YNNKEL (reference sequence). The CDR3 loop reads CASSQGGGLAGYTF. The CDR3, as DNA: TGTGCCAGCAGCCAAGGGGGAGGTTTGGCGGGCTACACCTTC.

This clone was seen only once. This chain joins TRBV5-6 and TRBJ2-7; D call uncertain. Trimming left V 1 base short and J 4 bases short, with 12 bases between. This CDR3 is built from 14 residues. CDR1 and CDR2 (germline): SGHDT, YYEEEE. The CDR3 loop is CASSLIVHGYEQYF. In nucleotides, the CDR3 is TGTGCCAGCAGCTTGATAGTCCACGGTTACGAGCAGTACTTC.

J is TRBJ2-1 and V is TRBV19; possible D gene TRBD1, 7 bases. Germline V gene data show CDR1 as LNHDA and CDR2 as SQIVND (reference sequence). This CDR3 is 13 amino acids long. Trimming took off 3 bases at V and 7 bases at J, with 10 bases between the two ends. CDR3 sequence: CASSMSGGNEQFF. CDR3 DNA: TGTGCCAGTAGTATGTCAGGGGGGAATGAGCAGTTCTTC.

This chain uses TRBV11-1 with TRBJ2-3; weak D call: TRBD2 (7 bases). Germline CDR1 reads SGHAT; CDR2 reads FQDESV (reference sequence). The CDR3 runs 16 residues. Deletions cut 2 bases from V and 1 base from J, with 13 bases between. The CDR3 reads CASSLQAGARTDTQYF. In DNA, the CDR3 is TGTGCCAGCAGCTTACAGGCGGGGGCCCGCACAGATACGCAGTATTTT.

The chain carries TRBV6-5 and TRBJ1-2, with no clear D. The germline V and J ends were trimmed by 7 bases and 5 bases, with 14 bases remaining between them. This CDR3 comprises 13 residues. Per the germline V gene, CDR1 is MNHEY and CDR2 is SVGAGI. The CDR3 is CASMELGGYGYTF. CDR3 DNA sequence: TGTGCCAGCATGGAGCTGGGAGGGTATGGCTACACCTTC.

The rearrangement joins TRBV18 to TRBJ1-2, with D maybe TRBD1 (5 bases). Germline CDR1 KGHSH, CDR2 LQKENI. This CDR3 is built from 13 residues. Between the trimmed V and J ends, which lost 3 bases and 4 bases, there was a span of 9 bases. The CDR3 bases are TGTGCCAGCTCACCGGACAAGAGCTATGGCTACACCTTC. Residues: CASSPDKSYGYTF.

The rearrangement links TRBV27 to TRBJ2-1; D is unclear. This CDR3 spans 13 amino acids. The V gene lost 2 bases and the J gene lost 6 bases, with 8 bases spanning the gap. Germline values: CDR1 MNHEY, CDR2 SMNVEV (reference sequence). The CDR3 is CASSLRAINEQFF. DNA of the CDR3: TGTGCCAGCAGTTTACGAGCTATCAATGAGCAGTTCTTC.

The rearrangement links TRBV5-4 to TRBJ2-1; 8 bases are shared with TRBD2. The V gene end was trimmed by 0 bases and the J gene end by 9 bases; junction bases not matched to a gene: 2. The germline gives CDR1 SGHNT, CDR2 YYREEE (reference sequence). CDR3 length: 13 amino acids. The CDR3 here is CASSLVGGGEQFF. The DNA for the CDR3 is TGTGCCAGCAGCTTGGTCGGGGGGGGTGAGCAGTTCTTC.

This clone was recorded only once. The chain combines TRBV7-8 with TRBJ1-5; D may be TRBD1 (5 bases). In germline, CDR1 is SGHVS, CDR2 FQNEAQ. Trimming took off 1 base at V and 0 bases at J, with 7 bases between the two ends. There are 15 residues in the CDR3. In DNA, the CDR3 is TGTGCCAGCAGCTTAGGACAGAATAGCAATCAGCCCCAGCATTTT. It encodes CASSLGQNSNQPQHF.

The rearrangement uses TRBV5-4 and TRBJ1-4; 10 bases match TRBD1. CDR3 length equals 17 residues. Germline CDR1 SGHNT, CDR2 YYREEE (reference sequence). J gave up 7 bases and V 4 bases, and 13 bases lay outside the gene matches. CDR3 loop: CASSIQGQGRVGEKLFF. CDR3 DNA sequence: TGTGCCAGCAGCATCCAGGGACAGGGGCGGGTAGGTGAAAAACTGTTTTTT.

The CDR3 is CASSPPGVDTGELFF. CDR3 DNA sequence: TGTGCCAGCTCACCTCCAGGGGTGGACACCGGGGAGCTGTTTTTT. The J gene is TRBJ2-2, the V gene TRBV18; weak D call: TRBD1 (6 bases). The V gene lost 3 bases and the J gene lost 3 bases, with 11 bases spanning the gap. The CDR3 is 15 residues long. Germline V gene sequence: CDR1 KGHSH, CDR2 LQKENI.

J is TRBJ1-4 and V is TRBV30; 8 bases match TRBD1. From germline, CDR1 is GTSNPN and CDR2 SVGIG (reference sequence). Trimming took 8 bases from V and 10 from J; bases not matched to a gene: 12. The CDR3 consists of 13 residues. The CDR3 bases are TGTGCCCGAATGGGACAGGCCGGGGGAAAACTGTTTTTT. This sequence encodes CARMGQAGGKLFF.

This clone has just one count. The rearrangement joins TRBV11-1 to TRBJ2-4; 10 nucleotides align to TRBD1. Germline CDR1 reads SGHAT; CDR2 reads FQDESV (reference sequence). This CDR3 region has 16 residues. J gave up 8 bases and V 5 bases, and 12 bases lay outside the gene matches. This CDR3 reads CASSLRDRGLGDIQYF. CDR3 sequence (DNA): TGTGCCAGCAGCCTCCGGGACAGGGGACTTGGGGACATTCAGTACTTC.

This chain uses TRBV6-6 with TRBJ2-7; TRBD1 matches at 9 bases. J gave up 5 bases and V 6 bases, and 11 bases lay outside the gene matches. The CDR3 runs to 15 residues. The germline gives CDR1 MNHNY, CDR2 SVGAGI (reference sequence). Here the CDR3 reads CASRQSGTGLHEQYF. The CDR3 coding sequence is TGTGCCAGCAGGCAATCCGGGACAGGGCTCCACGAGCAGTACTTC.

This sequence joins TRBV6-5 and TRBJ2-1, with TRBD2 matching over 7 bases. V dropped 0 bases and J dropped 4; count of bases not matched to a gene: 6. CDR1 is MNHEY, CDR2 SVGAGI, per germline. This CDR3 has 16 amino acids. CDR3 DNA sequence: TGTGCCAGCAGTTACTCTCGGCTAGCGGAATACAATGAGCAGTTCTTC. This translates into CASSYSRLAEYNEQFF.